This T cell receptor (beta chain) is drawn from a study of CD8 T cells in ankylosing spondylitis (dated by TCRdb to the late 2010s). About the study as a whole: The study set out to find disease-linked TCR variants by profiling T cell receptor beta repertoires in ankylosing spondylitis patients and healthy donors. The full study cohort comprised 20 to 30 ankylosing spondylitis patients and 85 to 120 healthy donors. Peripheral blood samples were taken, and synovial fluid was additionally collected from ankylosing spondylitis patients. Overall results and qualifications from the work: Blood from ankylosing spondylitis patients appeared to be characterized by a TCR beta motif made up of under ten highly homologous amino acid variants. Some motif variants were previously reported in synovial fluid and blood of reactive arthritis patients, suggesting common disease-initiation mechanisms. A CD8+ phenotype was shown by the disease-linked clones, which were found at relatively low frequencies in peripheral blood. According to the report, matched synovial fluid samples from ankylosing spondylitis patients were significantly enriched for the disease-linked clones.

From a lookup of the germline V gene, CDR1 and CDR2 are MNHNS and SASEGT. V gives up 7 bases and J gives up 7 bases, and the segment between their germline ends measures 14 bases. CDR3 length: 12 amino acids, cysteine to phenylalanine. The retained sequence is limited to the CDR3, 36 bases, with the frame set at the first base. Regarding this clonotype: Its antigen has not been determined. Base quality data are lacking; no much larger clone is found one base away.

Sequencing used an Illumina HiSeq 2500. TCR beta libraries were prepared by quantitative 5'-RACE with molecular barcodes. The source study handled its data this way. A new computational method, built on a probabilistic model of VDJ rearrangement, was used to identify disease-linked TCR variants. TCRdb trimmed the raw reads at Q25, called clones with MiXCR and kept productive beta chains. Rows matching on CDR3 protein sequence are summarized as one entry with the most common DNA and genes. V and J calls and clone size were set by TCRdb, not the authors. A total of some 300,000 distinct CDR3 sequences appear in this sample, 20% of them only once. The ten largest clones add up to about 3.7% of the sample.

Recombination joined TRBV6-1 with TRBJ2-7; there is no confident call for the D gene. The sample consisted of blood, either unsorted or a sorted T cell fraction (not recorded which). The TCR was taken from a female donor with ankylosing spondylitis or in good health (not recorded which). The nucleotides read TGTGCCAGCACAGCTAGGGAACGTGAGCAGTACTTC. Its product reads: CASTAREREQYF.